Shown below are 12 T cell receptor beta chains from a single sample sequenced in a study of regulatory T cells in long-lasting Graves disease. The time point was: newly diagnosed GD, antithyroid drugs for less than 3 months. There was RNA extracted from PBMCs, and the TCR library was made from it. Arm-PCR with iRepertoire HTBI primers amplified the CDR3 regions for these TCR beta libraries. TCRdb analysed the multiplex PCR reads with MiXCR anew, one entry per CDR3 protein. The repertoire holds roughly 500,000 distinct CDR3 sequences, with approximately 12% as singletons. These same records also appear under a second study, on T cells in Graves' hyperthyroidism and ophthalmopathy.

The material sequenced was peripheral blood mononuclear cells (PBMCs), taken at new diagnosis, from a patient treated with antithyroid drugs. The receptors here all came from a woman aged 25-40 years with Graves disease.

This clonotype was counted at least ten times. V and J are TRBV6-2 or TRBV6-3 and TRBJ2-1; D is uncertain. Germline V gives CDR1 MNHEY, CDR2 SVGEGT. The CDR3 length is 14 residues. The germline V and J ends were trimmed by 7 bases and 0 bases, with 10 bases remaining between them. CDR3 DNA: TGTGCCAGCAAGGTGAGCCGCTCCTACAATGAGCAGTTCTTC. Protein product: CASKVSRSYNEQFF.

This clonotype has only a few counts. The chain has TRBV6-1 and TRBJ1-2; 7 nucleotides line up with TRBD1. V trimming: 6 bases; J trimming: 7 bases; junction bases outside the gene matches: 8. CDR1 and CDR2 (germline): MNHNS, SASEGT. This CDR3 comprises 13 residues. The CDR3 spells CASSQGVSVGYTF. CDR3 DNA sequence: TGTGCCAGCAGCCAGGGGGTTTCAGTTGGCTACACCTTC.

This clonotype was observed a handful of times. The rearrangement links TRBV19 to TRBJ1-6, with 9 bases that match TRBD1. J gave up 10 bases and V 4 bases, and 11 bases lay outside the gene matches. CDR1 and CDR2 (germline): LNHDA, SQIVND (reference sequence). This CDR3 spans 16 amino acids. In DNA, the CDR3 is TGTGCCAGTAGTACGACCACAGGGGGCGATGAGTCACCCCTCCACTTT. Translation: CASSTTTGGDESPLHF.

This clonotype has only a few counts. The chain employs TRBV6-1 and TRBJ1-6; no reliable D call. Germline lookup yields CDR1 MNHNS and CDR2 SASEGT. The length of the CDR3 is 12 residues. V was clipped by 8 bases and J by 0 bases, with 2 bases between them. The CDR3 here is CASLSYNSPLHF. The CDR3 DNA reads TGTGCCAGCCTCTCCTATAATTCACCCCTCCACTTT.

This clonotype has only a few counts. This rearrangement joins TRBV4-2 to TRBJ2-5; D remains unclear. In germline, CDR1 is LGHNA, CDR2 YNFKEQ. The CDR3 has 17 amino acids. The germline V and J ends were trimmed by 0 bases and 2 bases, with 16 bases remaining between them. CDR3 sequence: CASSQDGTDHRQETQYF. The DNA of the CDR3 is TGTGCCAGCAGCCAAGATGGAACGGATCACAGACAAGAGACCCAGTACTTC.

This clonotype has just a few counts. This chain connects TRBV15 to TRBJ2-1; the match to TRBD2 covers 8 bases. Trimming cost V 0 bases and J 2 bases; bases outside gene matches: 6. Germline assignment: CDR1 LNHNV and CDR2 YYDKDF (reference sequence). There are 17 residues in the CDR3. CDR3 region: CATSRDISGLAYNEQFF. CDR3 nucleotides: TGTGCCACCAGCAGAGATATTTCGGGACTAGCCTACAATGAGCAGTTCTTC.

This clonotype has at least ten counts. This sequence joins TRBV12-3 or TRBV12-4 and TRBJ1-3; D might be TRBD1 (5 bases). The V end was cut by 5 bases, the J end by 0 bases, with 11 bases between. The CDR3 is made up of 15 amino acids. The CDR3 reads CASSIRGDSGNTIYF. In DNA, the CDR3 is TGTGCCAGCAGTATCCGGGGGGACTCTGGAAACACCATATATTTT.

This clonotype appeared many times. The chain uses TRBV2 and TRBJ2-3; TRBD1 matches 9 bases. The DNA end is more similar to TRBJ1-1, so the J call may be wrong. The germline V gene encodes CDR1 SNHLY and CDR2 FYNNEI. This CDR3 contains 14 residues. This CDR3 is CASGGRGQGVRAFF. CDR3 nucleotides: TGTGCCAGCGGAGGTAGGGGACAGGGAGTTCGAGCTTTCTTT.

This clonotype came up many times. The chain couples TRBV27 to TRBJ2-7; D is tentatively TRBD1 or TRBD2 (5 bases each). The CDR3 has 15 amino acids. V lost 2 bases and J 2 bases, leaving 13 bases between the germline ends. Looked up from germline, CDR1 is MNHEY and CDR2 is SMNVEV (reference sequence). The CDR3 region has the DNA TGTGCCAGCAGTTTACACGGGACGGCAACCTACGAGCAGTACTTC. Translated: CASSLHGTATYEQYF.

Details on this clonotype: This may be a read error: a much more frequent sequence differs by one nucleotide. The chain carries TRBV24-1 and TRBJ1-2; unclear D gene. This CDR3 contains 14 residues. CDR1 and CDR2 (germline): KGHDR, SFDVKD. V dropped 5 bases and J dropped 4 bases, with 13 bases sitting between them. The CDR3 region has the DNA TGTGCCACCAGTGGTCCCGGACGGCCCTATGGCTACACCTTC. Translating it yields CATSGPGRPYGYTF.

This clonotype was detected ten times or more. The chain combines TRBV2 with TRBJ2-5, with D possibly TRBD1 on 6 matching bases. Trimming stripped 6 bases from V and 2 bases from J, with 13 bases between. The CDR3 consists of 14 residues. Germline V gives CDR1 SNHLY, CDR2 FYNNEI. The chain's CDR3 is CASRKTGRQETQYF. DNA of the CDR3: TGTGCCAGCAGAAAGACAGGACGACAAGAGACCCAGTACTTC.

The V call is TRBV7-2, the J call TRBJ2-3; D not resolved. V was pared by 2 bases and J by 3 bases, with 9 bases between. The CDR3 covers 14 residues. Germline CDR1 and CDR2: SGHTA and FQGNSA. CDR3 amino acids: CASSLSVRTDTQYF. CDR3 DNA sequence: TGTGCCAGCAGCTTAAGTGTCCGGACAGATACGCAGTATTTT.